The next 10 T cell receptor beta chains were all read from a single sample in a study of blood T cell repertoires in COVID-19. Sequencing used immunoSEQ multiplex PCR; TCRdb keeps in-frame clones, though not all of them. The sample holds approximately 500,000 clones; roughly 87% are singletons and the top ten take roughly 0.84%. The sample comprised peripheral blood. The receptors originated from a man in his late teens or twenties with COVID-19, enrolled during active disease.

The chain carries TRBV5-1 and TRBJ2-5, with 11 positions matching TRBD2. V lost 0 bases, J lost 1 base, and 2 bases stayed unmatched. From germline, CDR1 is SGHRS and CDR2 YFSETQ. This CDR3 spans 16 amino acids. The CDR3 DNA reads TGCGCCAGCAGCTTGGGGACTAGCGGGTTCCAAGAGACCCAGTACTTC. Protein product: CASSLGTSGFQETQYF.

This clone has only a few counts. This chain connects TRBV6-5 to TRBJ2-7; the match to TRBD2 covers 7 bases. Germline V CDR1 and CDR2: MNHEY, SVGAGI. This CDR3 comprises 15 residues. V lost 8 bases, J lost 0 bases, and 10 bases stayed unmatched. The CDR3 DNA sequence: TGTGCCAGCCGCCTTGGGCGGGGGAGCTCCTACGAGCAGTACTTC. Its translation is CASRLGRGSSYEQYF.

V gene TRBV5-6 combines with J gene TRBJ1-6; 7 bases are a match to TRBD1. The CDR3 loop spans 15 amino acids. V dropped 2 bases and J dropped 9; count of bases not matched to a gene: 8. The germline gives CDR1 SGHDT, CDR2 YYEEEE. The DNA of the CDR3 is TGTGCCAGCAGCTTCGGACAGGCCGGGTTTTCACCCCTCCACTTT. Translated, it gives CASSFGQAGFSPLHF.

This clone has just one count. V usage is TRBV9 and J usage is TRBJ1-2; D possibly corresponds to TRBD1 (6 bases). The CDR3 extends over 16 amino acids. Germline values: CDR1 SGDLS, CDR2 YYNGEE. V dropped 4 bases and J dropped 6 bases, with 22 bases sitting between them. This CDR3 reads CASSPRGGGAVNGYTF. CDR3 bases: TGTGCCAGCAGCCCCCGAGGTGGGGGGGCAGTGAATGGCTACACCTTC.

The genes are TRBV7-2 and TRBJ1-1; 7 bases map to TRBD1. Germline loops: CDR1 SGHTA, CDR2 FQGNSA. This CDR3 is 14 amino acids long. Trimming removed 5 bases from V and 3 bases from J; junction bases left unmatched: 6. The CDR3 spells CASSQGQRYTEAFF. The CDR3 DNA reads TGTGCCAGCAGCCAGGGACAGAGATACACTGAAGCTTTCTTT.

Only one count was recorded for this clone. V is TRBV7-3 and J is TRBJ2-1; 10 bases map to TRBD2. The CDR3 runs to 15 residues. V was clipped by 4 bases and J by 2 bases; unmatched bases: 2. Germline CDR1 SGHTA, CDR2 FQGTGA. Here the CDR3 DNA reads TGTGCCAGCAGCTCTAGCGGGAGCCCCTACAATGAGCAGTTCTTC. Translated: CASSSSGSPYNEQFF.

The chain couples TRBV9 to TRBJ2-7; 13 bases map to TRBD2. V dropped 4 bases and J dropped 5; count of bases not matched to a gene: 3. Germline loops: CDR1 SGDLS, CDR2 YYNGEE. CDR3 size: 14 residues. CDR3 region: CASSRGLAGNEQYF. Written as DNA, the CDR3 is TGTGCCAGCAGCCGGGGACTAGCGGGAAACGAGCAGTACTTC.

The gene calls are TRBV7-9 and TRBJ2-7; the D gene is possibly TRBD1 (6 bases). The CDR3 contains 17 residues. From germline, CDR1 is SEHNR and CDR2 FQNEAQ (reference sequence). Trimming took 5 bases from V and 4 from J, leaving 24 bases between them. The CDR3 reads CASSDSRDKPISYEQYF. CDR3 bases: TGTGCCAGCAGCGACAGCCGGGACAAGCCTATAAGTTACGAGCAGTACTTC.

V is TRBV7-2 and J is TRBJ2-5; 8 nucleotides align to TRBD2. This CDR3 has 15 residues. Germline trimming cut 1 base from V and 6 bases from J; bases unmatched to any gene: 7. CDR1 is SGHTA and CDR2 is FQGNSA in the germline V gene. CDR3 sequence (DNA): TGTGCCAGCAGCTTAGAAGCGGGGGCGGTCAAGACCCAGTACTTC. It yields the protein CASSLEAGAVKTQYF.

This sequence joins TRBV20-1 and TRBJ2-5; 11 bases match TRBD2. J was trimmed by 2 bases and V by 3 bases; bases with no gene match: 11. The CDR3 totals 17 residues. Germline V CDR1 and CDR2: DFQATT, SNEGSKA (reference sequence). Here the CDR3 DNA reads TGCAGTGCTAGTCGCTCCCCTAGCGGGGGGTCACAAGAGACCCAGTACTTC. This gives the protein CSASRSPSGGSQETQYF.